This T cell receptor (beta chain) was profiled in a study of T-cell reconstitution after alpha-beta-depleted transplantation in children (dated by TCRdb to the mid-2010s). At the level of the whole study: T-cell immune reconstitution after TCRalphabeta/CD19-depleted allogeneic hematopoietic cell transplantation in children was quantitatively tracked in the study by means of TCR repertoire profiling.

Taken with the paper, the label for treatment or condition translates to: allogeneic hematopoietic cell transplantation with graft depleted of TCRalphabeta T cells and CD19 B cells. The transplant recipients were children given TCRalphabeta/CD19-depleted allogeneic hematopoietic cell grafts. Comment on this clonotype: It lacks a known antigen. The sample holds no much larger clone one base away, and base qualities are not on file.

From cysteine to phenylalanine, the CDR3 is 13 amino acids long. Of all the DNA, just the CDR3 is kept, 39 bases in frame from base 1. Trimming costs V 2 bases and J 5 bases, and their ends lie 10 bases apart. CDR1 and CDR2 are drawn from the germline V gene: MNHEY, SVGAGI. Libraries were prepared through PCR. Sequencing was performed on an Illumina HiSeq 2500. TCR library preparation used molecular barcoding, with unique molecular identifiers applied to normalize quantification of the TCRbeta repertoire. TCRdb reanalyzed the raw reads on its own, using fastp at Q25 for trimming and MiXCR for clone calling, and kept in-frame beta chains. Each entry merges the rows of one CDR3 protein and shows their most common DNA and genes. The sample yields approximately 270,000 distinct CDR3 sequences; 20% to 30% were counted once. The ten largest clones represent around 4.8% of the sample. On the study overall, not on this receptor specifically: In some patients, the high TCRbeta diversity seen at day 60 was put down to recipient T cells and intrathymic progenitors that had survived conditioning. About two months after transplant, the apparently early recovery of alphabetaT-cell counts reportedly depended on just several hundred clones that had expanded rapidly and came from non-depleted graft cells. Over subsequent months, a decline in hyperexpanded clone frequencies was noted, and after one year, T-cell counts and TCRbeta diversity were mostly ascribed to newly produced T cells.

The chain uses TRBV6-5 and TRBJ2-7, with no reliable assignment of the D segment. The sample in question was PBMCs, mostly from graft donor cells, obtained 360 days after TCRalphabeta/CD19-depleted stem cell transplant. The sequence was obtained from a female patient aged 2-15 years who had a stem cell transplant for congenital amegakaryocytic thrombocytopenia, so the T cells may come from the graft donor. The CDR3 in this case is CASSYGYFDEQYF. Read as DNA, the sequence is TGTGCCAGCAGTTACGGCTATTTTGACGAGCAGTACTTC.